Sequencing of this TCR beta chain was carried out in a study of T cells in Graves' hyperthyroidism and ophthalmopathy. Turning to the study itself: Peripheral blood was taken when the disease was first diagnosed, before any treatment began.

Clinical symptoms, serum thyroxine, TRAb, thyroid ultrasound and orbital computed tomography informed diagnoses. A few counts support this clonotype. The CDR3 consists of 13 residues. The germline CDR1 and CDR2 sequences are LNHNV and YYDKDF (reference sequence). Trimming shortened V by 6 bases and J by 5 bases, and 13 bases separated the two germline ends. RNA transcripts provided the source from which TCR beta CDR3 regions were amplified. HTBI primers were used for first-round RT-PCR of the TCR CDR3. Using its own MiXCR run on the multiplex PCR reads, TCRdb lists one record per CDR3 protein. The sample consists of 600,000 or so distinct CDR3 sequences, approximately 14% of them appearing once.

This clonotype was obtained from a woman aged 50 to 60 with Graves' ophthalmopathy. V usage is TRBV15 and J usage is TRBJ2-5, with TRBD1 as a possible D gene (5 bases). Sequenced input: blood. The CDR3 here is CATRLGATETQYF. Here the CDR3 DNA reads TGTGCCACCAGACTTGGGGCTACGGAGACCCAGTACTTC. Combining the CDR3 with reference TRBV15 and TRBJ2-5 gives the whole variable domain DAMVIQNPRYQVTQFGKPVTLSCSQTLNHNVMYWYQQKSSQAPKLLFHYYDKDFNNEADTPDNFQSRRPNTSFCFLDIRSPGLGDTAMYLCATRLGATETQYFGPGTRLLVL.